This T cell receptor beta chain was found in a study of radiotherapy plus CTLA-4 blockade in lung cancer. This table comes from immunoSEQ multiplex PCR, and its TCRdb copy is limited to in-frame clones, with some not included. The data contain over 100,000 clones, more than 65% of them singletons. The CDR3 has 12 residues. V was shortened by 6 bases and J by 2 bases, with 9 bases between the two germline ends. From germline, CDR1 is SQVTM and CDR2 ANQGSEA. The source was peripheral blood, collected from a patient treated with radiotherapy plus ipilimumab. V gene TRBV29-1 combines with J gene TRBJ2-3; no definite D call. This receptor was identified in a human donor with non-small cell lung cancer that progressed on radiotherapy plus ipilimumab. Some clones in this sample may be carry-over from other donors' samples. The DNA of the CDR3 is TGCAGCGTCGGGCCTGACACAGATACGCAGTATTTT. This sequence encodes CSVGPDTDTQYF.